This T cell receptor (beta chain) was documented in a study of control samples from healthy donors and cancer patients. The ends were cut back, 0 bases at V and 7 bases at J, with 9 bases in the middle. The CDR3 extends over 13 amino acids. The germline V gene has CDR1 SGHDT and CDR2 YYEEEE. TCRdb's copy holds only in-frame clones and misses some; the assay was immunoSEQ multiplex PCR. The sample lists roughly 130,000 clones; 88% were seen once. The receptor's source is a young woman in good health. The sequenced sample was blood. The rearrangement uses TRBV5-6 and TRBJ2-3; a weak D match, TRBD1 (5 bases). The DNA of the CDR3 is TGTGCCAGCAGCTTGGGGCAGGGAAATACGCAGTATTTT. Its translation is CASSLGQGNTQYF.